The 26 T cell receptor beta chains in this list originate from one sample, sequenced in a study of cytomegalovirus exposure and HLA in healthy donors. Repertoires were generated with immunoSEQ multiplex PCR, while TCRdb's copy carries only in-frame clones and drops some. The table lists roughly 150,000 clones, 88% of them singletons. Specimen: PBMCs. Source of these receptors: a man between 18 and 35 years old in good health and CMV-seronegative.

The rearrangement uses TRBV6-1 and TRBJ1-5; 9 positions agree with TRBD1. V lost 4 bases and J lost 5; bases outside the gene matches: 6. Germline loops: CDR1 MNHNS, CDR2 SASEGT. The CDR3 sequence is 15 residues long. The CDR3 DNA reads TGTGCCAGCAGTGCTCTTACAGGGGGCGATCAGCCCCAGCATTTT. It specifies CASSALTGGDQPQHF.

The CDR3 coding sequence is TGTGCCAGCAGCTTGTTTACTAGCGGGGACACCAATGAGCAGTTCTTC. As protein: CASSLFTSGDTNEQFF. The V call is TRBV5-4, the J call TRBJ2-1, with 10 nucleotides matching TRBD2. With V trimmed by 1 base and J by 6 bases, 7 bases remained unmatched. The CDR3 is made up of 16 amino acids. Germline V CDR1 and CDR2: SGHNT, YYREEE (reference sequence).

The chain carries TRBV19 and TRBJ1-2; 9 nucleotides line up with TRBD1. CDR1 is LNHDA, CDR2 SQIVND, per germline (reference sequence). V dropped 6 bases and J dropped 8; count of bases not matched to a gene: 4. The CDR3 length is 12 residues. The CDR3 bases are TGTGCCAGTAGGATTACAGGGGGCGGCTACACCTTC. Amino acids: CASRITGGGYTF.

V and J are TRBV30 and TRBJ2-1; TRBD1 might be the D (5 bases). This CDR3 is 11 amino acids long. V was trimmed by 6 bases and J by 3 bases, leaving 6 bases between them. CDR1 is GTSNPN and CDR2 is SVGIG in the germline V gene (reference sequence). CDR3 DNA sequence: TGTGCCTGTCAGGGCTACAATGAGCAGTTCTTC. Its protein is CACQGYNEQFF.

The rearrangement links TRBV7-8 to TRBJ1-2; TRBD1 is a possible D gene (5 bases). Germline CDR1 SGHVS, CDR2 FQNEAQ. The CDR3 totals 17 residues. The V end lost 0 bases, the J end lost 2 bases, and 16 bases lay between the germline ends. The CDR3 DNA reads as TGTGCCAGCAGCTTAGCGCGGGGTCAGGGAAGAAACTATGGCTACACCTTC. Translation gives CASSLARGQGRNYGYTF.

The V and J genes are TRBV14 and TRBJ1-2; 7 nucleotides match TRBD1. CDR3 length: 16 residues. Germline V lookup: CDR1 SGHDN, CDR2 FVKESK. Losses at the gene ends were 0 bases for V and 8 bases for J; bases not matched to a gene: 12. CDR3 in amino acids: CASSQDIRTGDRGYTF. In DNA form, the CDR3 reads TGTGCCAGCAGCCAAGATATTAGAACAGGGGATCGCGGCTACACCTTC.

The CDR3 region is CAYSGAGNEQYV. The CDR3 DNA reads TGTGCCTACTCAGGGGCGGGCAACGAGCAGTACGTC. V and J are TRBV30 and TRBJ2-7; a possible D gene is TRBD1 (6 bases). The V and J ends lost 7 bases and 5 bases respectively, with 15 bases between them. Germline-derived CDR1 and CDR2 are GTSNPN and SVGIG (reference sequence). CDR3 length equals 12 residues.

The chain employs TRBV28 and TRBJ2-4, with D perhaps matching TRBD1 (6 bases). CDR3 size: 16 residues. V lost 6 bases to trimming and J lost 6 bases, with 21 bases between them. Per germline, CDR1 MDHEN and CDR2 SYDVKM. The CDR3 here is CASSPIKGGRRNIQYF. The CDR3 nucleotides read TGTGCCAGCAGCCCGATTAAAGGGGGACGGAGAAACATTCAGTACTTC.

This clone was seen only once. CDR3 loop: CSVGPTGGRQETQYF. The CDR3 DNA sequence: TGCAGCGTTGGGCCGACAGGGGGCCGCCAAGAGACCCAGTACTTC. The rearrangement links TRBV29-1 to TRBJ2-5; 10 nucleotides line up with TRBD1. Germline V CDR1 and CDR2: SQVTM, ANQGSEA. Trimming took 4 bases from V and 1 from J; bases not matched to a gene: 6. The CDR3 runs 15 residues.

The gene calls are TRBV2 and TRBJ2-5, with 11 positions matching TRBD2. After removal of 7 bases from V and 4 bases from J, the junction contained 14 bases not matched to a gene. This CDR3 spans 17 amino acids. In germline, CDR1 is SNHLY, CDR2 FYNNEI. As DNA, the CDR3 is TGTGCCAGCACCTCCCCGGGGGCTAGCGGGGGGCCAGAGACCCAGTACTTC. It is translated as CASTSPGASGGPETQYF. Complete variable domain (other parts from reference TRBV2 and TRBJ2-5): EPEVTQTPSHQVTQMGQEVILRCVPISNHLYFYWYRQILGQKVEFLVSFYNNEISEKSEIFDDQFSVERPDGSNFTLKIRSTKLEDSAMYFCASTSPGASGGPETQYFGPGTRLLVL.

The rearrangement joins TRBV7-2 to TRBJ1-2, with TRBD1 matching over 10 bases. The CDR3 covers 14 residues. Germline assignment: CDR1 SGHTA and CDR2 FQGNSA. Trimming removed 6 bases from V and 6 bases from J; junction bases left unmatched: 7. This CDR3 is CASRPTGTGDGYTF. Written as DNA, the CDR3 is TGTGCCAGCAGACCCACCGGGACAGGGGATGGCTACACCTTC. Variable domain in full (rest from reference TRBV7-2 and TRBJ1-2): GAGVSQSPSNKVTEKGKDVELRCDPISGHTALYWYRQSLGQGLEFLIYFQGNSAPDKSGLPSDRFSAERTGGSVSTLTIQRTQQEDSAVYLCASRPTGTGDGYTFGSGTRLTVV.

The chain carries TRBV18 and TRBJ2-3, with a weak D call TRBD2 (5 bases). Trimming shortened V by 6 bases and J by 5 bases, and 18 bases separated the two germline ends. The CDR3 sequence is 15 residues long. Looked up from germline, CDR1 is KGHSH and CDR2 is LQKENI. CDR3 in DNA: TGTGCCAGCTCCCCGGGCCTACTAGTAGGAGATACGCAGTATTTT. It is translated as CASSPGLLVGDTQYF.

CDR3 nucleotide sequence: TGTGCCAGCAGTCCTGCCGGGTTAGGCTCCTACGAGCAGTACTTC. Amino acids: CASSPAGLGSYEQYF. V usage is TRBV6-5 and J usage is TRBJ2-7, with D uncertain. The germline V and J ends were trimmed by 5 bases and 0 bases, with 14 bases remaining between them. Germline V gene data show CDR1 as MNHEY and CDR2 as SVGAGI. The CDR3 loop spans 15 amino acids.

This sequence joins TRBV27 and TRBJ2-3, with TRBD2 matching 8 bases. Trimming cost V 7 bases and J 1 base; bases outside gene matches: 7. The length of the CDR3 is 15 residues. Germline assignment: CDR1 MNHEY and CDR2 SMNVEV (reference sequence). Written as DNA, the CDR3 is TGTGCCAGCACCCCTAGCGGGTCGGGCACAGATACGCAGTATTTT. Translated: CASTPSGSGTDTQYF.

The chain carries TRBV19 and TRBJ2-1; 9 bases line up with TRBD2. CDR1 is LNHDA, CDR2 SQIVND, per germline (reference sequence). Trimming removed 9 bases from V and 7 bases from J; junction bases left unmatched: 13. This CDR3 is built from 15 residues. DNA of the CDR3: TGTGCCAGCCGGATGAGCGGGAGGAGGAAGAATGAGCAGTTCTTC. It translates to CASRMSGRRKNEQFF.

This clone has a handful of counts. The chain links TRBV19 to TRBJ2-7; weak D call: TRBD1 (6 bases). V lost 6 bases and J 2 bases, leaving 11 bases between the germline ends. CDR1 and CDR2 from the germline V gene are LNHDA and SQIVND (reference sequence). There are 13 residues in the CDR3. The CDR3: CASRNTGTYEQYF. CDR3 DNA sequence: TGTGCCAGTAGGAATACAGGGACCTACGAGCAGTACTTC.

The J gene is TRBJ2-7, the V gene TRBV6-6; D possibly corresponds to TRBD2 (6 bases). CDR1 and CDR2 from the germline V gene are MNHNY and SVGAGI (reference sequence). Trimming removed 5 bases from V and 10 bases from J, with 15 bases in between. The CDR3 is made up of 12 amino acids. In DNA form, the CDR3 reads TGTGCCAGCAGTCCCCGCGGGGAGTACCAGTACGTC. Protein: CASSPRGEYQYV.

This clone appeared once. The chain carries TRBV6-1 and TRBJ2-2, with 8 bases fitting TRBD1. This CDR3 contains 13 residues. Germline trimming cut 10 bases from V and 1 base from J; bases unmatched to any gene: 2. Per germline, CDR1 MNHNS and CDR2 SASEGT. The CDR3 DNA follows: TGTGCCACCAGGGGGCTGAACACCGGGGAGCTGTTTTTT. Translation gives CATRGLNTGELFF.

In this sample, this clone turned up once. The chain employs TRBV13 and TRBJ1-1; D remains ambiguous. Looked up from germline, CDR1 is PRHDT and CDR2 is FYEKMQ (reference sequence). The CDR3 runs 14 residues. The germline V and J ends were trimmed by 4 bases and 4 bases, with 13 bases remaining between them. CDR3 DNA sequence: TGTGCCAGCAGCTCCAGTCTCGAGGGCACTGAAGCTTTCTTT. Translation: CASSSSLEGTEAFF.

The rearrangement uses TRBV28 and TRBJ2-7; D not certain. The germline gives CDR1 MDHEN, CDR2 SYDVKM. V lost 6 bases to trimming and J lost 4 bases, with 7 bases between them. The length of the CDR3 is 11 residues. In nucleotides, the CDR3 is TGTGCCAGCAGCACAGCATACGAGCAGTACTTC. It specifies CASSTAYEQYF.

The chain couples TRBV6-6 to TRBJ2-7; no reliable D call. Looked up from germline, CDR1 is MNHNY and CDR2 is SVGAGI (reference sequence). With 6 bases removed from V and 5 bases from J, the gap between germline ends came to 8 bases. This CDR3 has 11 amino acids. CDR3: CASRLLNEQYF. In nucleotides, the CDR3 is TGTGCCAGCAGACTCTTGAACGAGCAGTACTTC.

The chain recombines TRBV7-9 with TRBJ1-2; 9 nucleotides agree with TRBD1. V lost 8 bases and J lost 1; bases outside the gene matches: 5. In germline, CDR1 is SEHNR, CDR2 FQNEAQ (reference sequence). This CDR3 is 14 amino acids long. CDR3 amino acids: CASARTGVNYGYTF. The CDR3 DNA reads as TGTGCCAGCGCTCGGACAGGGGTTAACTATGGCTACACCTTC.

The chain is built from TRBV5-1 and TRBJ2-3, with 8 bases matching TRBD1. The CDR3 sequence is 14 residues long. Germline V gene lookup returns CDR1 SGHRS and CDR2 YFSETQ. V shed 4 bases, J shed 4 bases, and the junction held 5 bases outside the gene matches. The CDR3 protein is CASSPGQGPDTQYF. The CDR3 DNA sequence: TGCGCCAGCAGCCCTGGACAGGGACCAGATACGCAGTATTTT.

The genes are TRBV5-1 and TRBJ2-3; TRBD1 aligns across 9 bases. Germline V CDR1 and CDR2: SGHRS, YFSETQ. CDR3 size: 16 residues. Trimming at V came to 0 bases and at J to 2 bases, leaving 4 bases not matched to a gene. The CDR3 loop is CASSLAGTGYTDTQYF. For the CDR3, the DNA is TGCGCCAGCAGCTTGGCCGGGACAGGGTACACAGATACGCAGTATTTT.

This chain links TRBV2 with TRBJ2-1; 12 nucleotides align to TRBD1. This CDR3 has 15 amino acids. Germline CDR1 SNHLY, CDR2 FYNNEI. Unmatched junction bases numbered 7, after V lost 3 bases and J lost 10 bases. CDR3 loop: CASSDGTGGYGEQFF. The CDR3 region has the DNA TGTGCCAGCAGTGACGGGACAGGGGGCTATGGAGAGCAGTTCTTC.

J is TRBJ2-7 and V is TRBV27, with TRBD1 as a possible D gene (5 bases). The CDR3 runs to 16 residues. V was shortened by 4 bases and J by 0 bases, with 16 bases between the two germline ends. Per the germline V gene, CDR1 is MNHEY and CDR2 is SMNVEV (reference sequence). The CDR3 DNA sequence: TGTGCCAGCAGTTCCTTACAGGAAAGGAGCTCCTACGAGCAGTACTTC. This gives the protein CASSSLQERSSYEQYF.